This entry concerns a single TCR beta chain. These data are taken from a study of blood T cell repertoires in COVID-19. J was trimmed by 2 bases and V by 4 bases; bases with no gene match: 7. Looked up from germline, CDR1 is SGHDT and CDR2 is YYEEEE. There are 15 residues in the CDR3. TCRdb's copy holds only in-frame clones and misses some; the assay was immunoSEQ multiplex PCR. The data show 150,000 or so clones, approximately 95% seen once. The chain is built from TRBV5-6 and TRBJ2-7, with TRBD1 matching 9 bases. The origin of this receptor is a woman aged 55-70 years with COVID-19, enrolled during active disease. Sequencing used peripheral blood. The CDR3: CASSKRTGATYEQYF. CDR3 in DNA: TGTGCCAGCAGCAAAAGGACAGGGGCGACCTACGAGCAGTACTTC.